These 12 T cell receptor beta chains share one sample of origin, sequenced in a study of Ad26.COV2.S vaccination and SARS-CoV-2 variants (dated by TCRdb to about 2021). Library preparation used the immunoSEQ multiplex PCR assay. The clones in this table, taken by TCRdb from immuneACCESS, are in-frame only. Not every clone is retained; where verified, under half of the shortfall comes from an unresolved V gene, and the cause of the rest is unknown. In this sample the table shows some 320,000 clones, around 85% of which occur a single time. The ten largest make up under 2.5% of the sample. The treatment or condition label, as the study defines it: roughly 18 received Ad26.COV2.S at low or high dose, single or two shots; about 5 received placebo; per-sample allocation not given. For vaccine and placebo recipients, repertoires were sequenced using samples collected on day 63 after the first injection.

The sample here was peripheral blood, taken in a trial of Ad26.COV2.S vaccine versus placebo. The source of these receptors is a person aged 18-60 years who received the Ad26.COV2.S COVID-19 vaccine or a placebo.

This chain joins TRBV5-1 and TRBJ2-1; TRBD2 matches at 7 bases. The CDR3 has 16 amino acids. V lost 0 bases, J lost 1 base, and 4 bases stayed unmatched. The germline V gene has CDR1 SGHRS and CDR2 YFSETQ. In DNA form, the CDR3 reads TGCGCCAGCAGCTTGGATCTAGCGGTGTCCTACAATGAGCAGTTCTTC. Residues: CASSLDLAVSYNEQFF.

CDR3 in amino acids: CATSRKWGANTEAFF. CDR3 in DNA: TGTGCCACCAGCAGAAAATGGGGCGCGAACACTGAAGCTTTCTTT. J is TRBJ1-1 and V is TRBV15; D possibly corresponds to TRBD1 (5 bases). The CDR3 spans 15 residues. V was shortened by 2 bases and J by 1 base, with 11 bases between the two germline ends. Germline V lookup: CDR1 LNHNV, CDR2 YYDKDF (reference sequence).

CDR3 residues: CASSYSSMNTEAFF. The CDR3 DNA reads as TGTGCCAGCAGTTACAGCTCCATGAACACTGAAGCTTTCTTT. The chain employs TRBV6-5 and TRBJ1-1, with no clear D. CDR1 is MNHEY and CDR2 is SVGAGI in the germline V gene. V lost 2 bases and J lost 0, with 7 bases in between. The CDR3 sequence is 14 residues long.

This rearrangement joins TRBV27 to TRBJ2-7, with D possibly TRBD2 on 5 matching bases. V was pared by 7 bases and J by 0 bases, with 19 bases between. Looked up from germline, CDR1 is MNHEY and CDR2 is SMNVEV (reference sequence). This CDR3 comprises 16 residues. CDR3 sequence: CASTPRVLGSSYEQYF. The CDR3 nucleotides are TGTGCCAGCACACCCAGAGTTCTTGGGAGCTCCTACGAGCAGTACTTC.

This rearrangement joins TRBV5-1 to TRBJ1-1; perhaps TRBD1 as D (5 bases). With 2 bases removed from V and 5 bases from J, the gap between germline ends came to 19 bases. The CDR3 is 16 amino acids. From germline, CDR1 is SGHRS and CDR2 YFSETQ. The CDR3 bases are TGCGCCAGCAGCTTTGGCTCCCGGCAGGGTGGGACTGAAGCTTTCTTT. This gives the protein CASSFGSRQGGTEAFF.

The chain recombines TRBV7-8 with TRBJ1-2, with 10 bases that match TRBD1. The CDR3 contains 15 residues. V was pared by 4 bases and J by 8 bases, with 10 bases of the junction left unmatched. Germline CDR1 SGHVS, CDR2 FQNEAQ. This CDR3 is CASSYQDRGIEGYTF. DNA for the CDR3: TGTGCCAGCAGCTATCAGGACAGGGGGATTGAGGGCTACACCTTC.

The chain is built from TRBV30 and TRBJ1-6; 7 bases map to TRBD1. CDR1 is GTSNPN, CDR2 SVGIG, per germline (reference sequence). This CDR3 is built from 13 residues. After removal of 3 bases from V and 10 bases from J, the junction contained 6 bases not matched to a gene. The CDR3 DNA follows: TGTGCCTGGAGGGGACAGATGAACTCACCCCTCCACTTT. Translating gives CAWRGQMNSPLHF.

The CDR3, as DNA: TGTGCCAGCAGTGAATATCCGGGGCTCTACGAGCAGTACTTC. This sequence encodes CASSEYPGLYEQYF. This sequence joins TRBV6-1 and TRBJ2-7; the D gene could be TRBD1 or TRBD2 (5 bases each). This CDR3 contains 14 residues. From germline, CDR1 is MNHNS and CDR2 SASEGT. V was cut by 2 bases and J by 3 bases, with 11 bases left in between.

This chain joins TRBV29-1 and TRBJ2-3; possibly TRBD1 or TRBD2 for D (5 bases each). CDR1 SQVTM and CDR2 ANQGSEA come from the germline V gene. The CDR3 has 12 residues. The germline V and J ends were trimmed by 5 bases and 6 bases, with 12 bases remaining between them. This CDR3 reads CSVRVGGDTQYF. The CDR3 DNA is TGCAGCGTTCGGGTTGGGGGTGATACGCAGTATTTT.

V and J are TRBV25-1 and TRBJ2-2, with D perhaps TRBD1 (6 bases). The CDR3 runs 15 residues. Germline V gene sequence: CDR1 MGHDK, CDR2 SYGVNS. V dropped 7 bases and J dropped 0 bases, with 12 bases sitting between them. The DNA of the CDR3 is TGTGCCAGCAAGAGGTCAGGGGCGAACACCGGGGAGCTGTTTTTT. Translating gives CASKRSGANTGELFF. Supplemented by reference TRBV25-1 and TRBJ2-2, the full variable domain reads EADIYQTPRYLVIGTGKKITLECSQTMGHDKMYWYQQDPGMELHLIHYSYGVNSTEKGDLSSESTVSRIRTEHFPLTLESARPSHTSQYLCASKRSGANTGELFFGEGSRLTVL.

The CDR3 protein is CASSQVQINEKLFF. The CDR3 region has the DNA TGCGCCAGCAGCCAAGTCCAGATTAATGAAAAACTGTTTTTT. This chain joins TRBV4-1 and TRBJ1-4; the D is unclear. The CDR3 extends over 14 amino acids. The germline V and J ends were trimmed by 1 base and 4 bases, with 7 bases remaining between them. CDR1 MGHRA and CDR2 YSYEKL come from the germline V gene.

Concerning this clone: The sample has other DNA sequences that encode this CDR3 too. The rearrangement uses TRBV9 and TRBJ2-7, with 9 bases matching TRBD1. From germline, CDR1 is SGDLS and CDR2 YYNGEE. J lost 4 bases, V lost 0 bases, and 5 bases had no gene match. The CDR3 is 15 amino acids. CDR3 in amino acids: CASSVGGTGSYEQYF. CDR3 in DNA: TGTGCCAGCAGCGTAGGTGGGACAGGGTCTTACGAGCAGTACTTC.